These T cell receptor beta chains were read from a single sample in a study of tumor-infiltrating lymphocytes in localized non-small cell lung cancer. Some clones are missing from TCRdb's copy, which holds only in-frame ones; the method was immunoSEQ multiplex PCR. The data hold 15,000 to 20,000 clones, with around 85% observed a single time. Input material: lung tumor tissue. The receptors derive from a human donor with non-small cell lung cancer. CDR3s include the opening cysteine and the closing phenylalanine or tryptophan. D genes are given only for firm matches. Only some rows state a clone size, as once, few, many or a class for expanded clones.

>TRBJ2-3|TRBD2|.|16|TRBV19
CASSIWSAGAPDTQYF
TGTGCCAGTAGTATTTGGTCGGCGGGAGCCCCAGATACGCAGTATTTT
>TRBJ2-5|.|.|13|TRBV5-6
CASSPITGETQYF
TGTGCCAGCAGCCCTATCACGGGGGAGACCCAGTACTTC
>TRBJ2-3|.|.|14|TRBV5-1
CASSLWTGTDTQYF
TGCGCCAGCAGCCTATGGACTGGCACAGATACGCAGTATTTT
>TRBJ2-6|.|.|16|TRBV4-2
CASSRVLASGANVLTF
TGTGCCAGCAGCCGCGTTCTTGCTTCTGGGGCCAACGTCCTGACTTTC
>TRBJ2-1|TRBD2|medium-sized|13|TRBV9
CASSVASGRAQFF
TGTGCCAGCAGCGTTGCTAGCGGGAGGGCCCAGTTCTTC
>TRBJ1-4|TRBD1|.|15|TRBV27
CASSLTGGRVEKLFF
TGTGCCAGCAGTTTAACAGGGGGTCGGGTGGAAAAACTGTTTTTT
>TRBJ2-7|TRBD2|.|17|TRBV5-1
CASSFGLAGGPSYEQYF
TGCGCCAGCAGCTTTGGGCTAGCGGGAGGGCCCTCCTACGAGCAGTACTTC
>TRBJ2-7|.|medium-sized|9|TRBV6-6
CAAGYEQYF
TGTGCCGCCGGCTACGAGCAGTACTTC
>TRBJ1-2|.|.|15|TRBV7-9
CASSGQGLANYGYTF
TGTGCCAGCAGCGGGCAGGGGCTAGCTAACTATGGCTACACCTTC
>TRBJ1-1|.|.|14|TRBV7-3
CASSLLGGNTEAFF
TGTGCCAGCAGCTTATTGGGGGGTAACACTGAAGCTTTCTTT
>TRBJ1-4|TRBD1|.|15|TRBV2
CASTLFRQGGEKLFF
TGTGCCAGCACCCTTTTTCGACAGGGGGGTGAAAAACTGTTTTTT
>TRBJ1-2|.|once|13|TRBV7-2
CASSLGTVYGYTF
TGTGCCAGCAGCCTTGGGACGGTCTATGGCTACACCTTC
>TRBJ1-1|.|.|14|TRBV29-1
CSVERDLMNTEAFF
TGCAGCGTTGAAAGAGACCTAATGAACACTGAAGCTTTCTTT
>TRBJ1-1|.|.|13|TRBV4-1
CASSYAPNTEAFF
TGCGCCAGCAGCTACGCACCGAACACTGAAGCTTTCTTT
>TRBJ1-4|.|.|14|TRBV1
CTSSPQGAYEKLFF
TGCACCAGCAGCCCACAGGGGGCTTATGAAAAACTGTTTTTT
>TRBJ2-2|TRBD1|.|19|TRBV7-9
CASSPVGLQGAKPTGELFF
TGTGCCAGCAGCCCCGTCGGCCTACAGGGGGCTAAGCCGACCGGGGAGCTGTTTTTT
>TRBJ2-1|.|.|13|TRBV9
CASSVDGRHEQFF
TGTGCCAGCAGCGTAGACGGGCGGCATGAGCAGTTCTTC
>TRBJ2-1|.|.|19|TRBV27
CASSLSHLVGLSSYNEQFF
TGTGCCAGCAGTTTATCCCACCTCGTTGGACTAAGCTCCTACAATGAGCAGTTCTTC
>TRBJ2-7|.|once|15|TRBV10-3
CAASPGRRGTYEQYF
TGTGCCGCCTCCCCCGGACGAAGAGGGACCTACGAGCAGTACTTC
>TRBJ1-4|.|.|16|TRBV2
CASSGAFSGSNEKLFF
TGTGCCAGCAGTGGCGCCTTTTCCGGGTCTAATGAAAAACTGTTTTTT